These 27 T cell receptor beta chains came from one sample sequenced in a study of blood T cell repertoires in COVID-19. Assay used: immunoSEQ multiplex PCR; TCRdb lists only in-frame clones, some missing. This table holds about 400,000 clones, 80% to 90% found once. The source material was peripheral blood. The receptors were sampled from a man aged 35-49 years with acute or convalescent COVID-19.

V is TRBV7-6 and J is TRBJ2-2; tentative D call: TRBD2 (6 bases). The CDR3 is made up of 13 amino acids. CDR1 and CDR2 (germline): SGHVS, FNYEAQ. V lost 10 bases to trimming and J lost 10 bases, with 19 bases between them. CDR3 loop: CATGVEGGVELFF. CDR3 DNA sequence: TGTGCCACCGGTGTGGAGGGCGGAGTGGAGCTGTTTTTT.

This clone was observed a single time. This CDR3 is CASSIGTRVAGELFF. CDR3 nucleotide sequence: TGTGCCAGTAGTATAGGAACCAGGGTAGCCGGGGAGCTGTTTTTT. The V and J genes are TRBV19 and TRBJ2-2; tentatively, D is TRBD1 (5 bases). The V end was cut by 1 base, the J end by 6 bases, with 12 bases between. The length of the CDR3 is 15 residues. CDR1 and CDR2 from the germline V gene are LNHDA and SQIVND (reference sequence).

This chain uses TRBV7-2 with TRBJ1-6; TRBD1 matches 10 bases. The CDR3 sequence is 14 residues long. V shed 6 bases and J 11 bases; nucleotides not matched to a gene: 7. Germline loops: CDR1 SGHTA, CDR2 FQGNSA. The CDR3 DNA sequence: TGTGCCAGCAGTTACCGGGACAGGGGTACACCCCTCCACTTT. Amino acids: CASSYRDRGTPLHF.

The chain has TRBV10-3 and TRBJ1-1, with D possibly being TRBD1 (5 bases). V was pared by 2 bases and J by 3 bases, with 19 bases between. The germline V gene encodes CDR1 ENHRY and CDR2 SYGVKD. The CDR3 is 17 residues long. This chain's CDR3 is CAISERRTRAGHTEAFF. CDR3 DNA sequence: TGTGCCATCAGTGAGCGTAGGACAAGGGCCGGTCACACTGAAGCTTTCTTT.

The chain has TRBV5-1 and TRBJ2-2; 8 bases map to TRBD1. This CDR3 spans 15 amino acids. V lost 4 bases and J lost 2; bases outside the gene matches: 4. CDR1 SGHRS and CDR2 YFSETQ come from the germline V gene. The CDR3 nucleotides are TGCGCCAGCAGCAAGGGACAGGCCAACACCGGGGAGCTGTTTTTT. As protein: CASSKGQANTGELFF.

CDR3 in amino acids: CASSLVGGSGFIDTQYF. The CDR3 DNA reads TGTGCCAGCAGCTTGGTGGGCGGTTCAGGGTTCATAGATACGCAGTATTTT. The V and J genes are TRBV5-4 and TRBJ2-3; D is possibly TRBD1 (5 bases). V dropped 0 bases and J dropped 5 bases, with 19 bases sitting between them. CDR3 length: 17 amino acids. The V gene's germline CDR1 is SGHNT and CDR2 YYREEE (reference sequence).

The chain uses TRBV18 and TRBJ1-1; D may be TRBD1 (5 bases). CDR3 length equals 14 residues. V was pared by 3 bases and J by 8 bases, with 16 bases between. From germline, CDR1 is KGHSH and CDR2 LQKENI. The CDR3 DNA sequence: TGTGCCAGCTCACCGGGACTGATCGGGGGAGAAGCTTTCTTT. Protein sequence: CASSPGLIGGEAFF.

J is TRBJ2-3 and V is TRBV5-1, with 7 nucleotides matching TRBD1. This CDR3 has 15 residues. Trimming at V came to 5 bases and at J to 3 bases, leaving 9 bases not matched to a gene. Germline CDR1 reads SGHRS; CDR2 reads YFSETQ. Written as DNA, the CDR3 is TGCGCCAGCAGGGAGACAGGGCCCTTGACAGATACGCAGTATTTT. This codes for CASRETGPLTDTQYF.

The chain is built from TRBV5-5 and TRBJ1-1; TRBD1 aligns across 7 bases. CDR3 length: 13 amino acids. V lost 6 bases, J lost 7 bases, and 9 bases stayed unmatched. Germline V gene sequence: CDR1 SGHKS, CDR2 YYEKEE (reference sequence). The CDR3 is CASIQQGRGEAFF. CDR3 bases: TGTGCCAGCATACAACAGGGGCGAGGTGAAGCTTTCTTT.

The chain links TRBV5-1 to TRBJ2-2; 8 bases line up with TRBD2. V dropped 2 bases and J dropped 0; count of bases not matched to a gene: 12. This CDR3 has 19 amino acids. The germline gives CDR1 SGHRS, CDR2 YFSETQ. The CDR3 coding sequence is TGCGCCAGCAGCTTCCCCCCAGCGGGGGCCACTTCGAACACCGGGGAGCTGTTTTTT. Protein: CASSFPPAGATSNTGELFF.

As concerns this clone: This CDR3 is also generated by other DNA sequences in the sample. V usage is TRBV6-5 and J usage is TRBJ1-5; 9 bases align to TRBD1. V was clipped by 9 bases and J by 4 bases; unmatched bases: 4. The CDR3 has 13 residues. The germline gives CDR1 MNHEY, CDR2 SVGAGI. The chain's CDR3 is CASSGTGNQPQHF. Here the CDR3 DNA reads TGTGCCAGTTCCGGGACAGGGAATCAGCCCCAGCATTTT.

The V call is TRBV4-1, the J call TRBJ1-5, with D perhaps TRBD1 (6 bases). The V gene's germline CDR1 is MGHRA and CDR2 YSYEKL. CDR3 length equals 15 residues. Deletions cut 0 bases from V and 6 bases from J, with 12 bases between. CDR3 coding DNA: TGCGCCAGCAGCCAAGATCGGGGGGGCGGTCAGCCCCAGCATTTT. Translation gives CASSQDRGGGQPQHF.

There are a few counts of this clone. Written as DNA, the CDR3 is TGTGCCAGCAGTTCACAGCAGTGGTCACCCCTCCACTTT. It translates to CASSSQQWSPLHF. The V gene is TRBV12-3 or TRBV12-4, the J gene TRBJ1-6; D is unclear. The CDR3 spans 13 residues. With 4 bases removed from V and 10 bases from J, the gap between germline ends came to 11 bases.

This clone has only a few counts. The V and J genes are TRBV2 and TRBJ1-3; maybe TRBD1 (6 bases). CDR1 SNHLY and CDR2 FYNNEI come from the germline V gene. CDR3 size: 12 residues. V lost 3 bases and J 7 bases, leaving 7 bases between the germline ends. The CDR3 spells CASSEDSNTIYF. For the CDR3, the DNA is TGTGCCAGCAGTGAGGACAGCAACACCATATATTTT.

The chain is built from TRBV30 and TRBJ1-4, with TRBD1 as a possible D gene (5 bases). Per the germline V gene, CDR1 is GTSNPN and CDR2 is SVGIG (reference sequence). V lost 0 bases, J lost 4 bases, and 9 bases lay in between. CDR3 length: 14 amino acids. In nucleotides, the CDR3 is TGTGCCTGGAGTGTCCAGGACAATAATGAAAAACTGTTTTTT. Translated: CAWSVQDNNEKLFF.

The chain employs TRBV6-5 and TRBJ2-7; TRBD2 matches 12 bases. The CDR3 consists of 15 residues. Losses at the gene ends were 0 bases for V and 3 bases for J; bases not matched to a gene: 0. Germline assignment: CDR1 MNHEY and CDR2 SVGAGI. The CDR3 DNA reads as TGTGCCAGCAGTTACTCGACTAGCGGGAGCTACGAGCAGTACTTC. It encodes CASSYSTSGSYEQYF.

The chain links TRBV27 to TRBJ2-7, with 7 bases lining up with TRBD1. With 4 bases clipped from V and 10 bases from J, the junction kept 10 bases outside the gene matches. Per germline, CDR1 MNHEY and CDR2 SMNVEV (reference sequence). CDR3 length: 13 amino acids. CDR3 DNA sequence: TGTGCCAGCAGTTACTTCGGGGACAGCCCCCAGTACTTC. Translating it yields CASSYFGDSPQYF.

This chain links TRBV7-6 with TRBJ1-4; no clear D. Germline assignment: CDR1 SGHVS and CDR2 FNYEAQ. The CDR3 loop spans 13 amino acids. V lost 3 bases and J lost 7, with 9 bases in between. The CDR3 here is CASSFSTGEKLFF. CDR3 in DNA: TGTGCCAGCAGCTTCTCTACGGGTGAAAAACTGTTTTTT.

The chain couples TRBV5-4 to TRBJ1-1, with 7 bases that match TRBD1. The CDR3 has 13 residues. Germline lookup yields CDR1 SGHNT and CDR2 YYREEE (reference sequence). J lost 6 bases, V lost 5 bases, and 7 bases had no gene match. The CDR3 is CASSYDRDSEAFF. The DNA of the CDR3 is TGTGCCAGCAGTTACGACAGGGACTCTGAAGCTTTCTTT.

V gene TRBV19 combines with J gene TRBJ2-3; a possible D gene is TRBD2 (6 bases). The CDR3 loop spans 17 amino acids. The germline V gene has CDR1 LNHDA and CDR2 SQIVND (reference sequence). V was clipped by 3 bases and J by 7 bases, with 23 bases between them. CDR3 sequence: CASSISWASGEVHTQYF. DNA for the CDR3: TGTGCCAGTAGTATTTCTTGGGCTTCGGGGGAGGTCCATACGCAGTATTTT.

This rearrangement joins TRBV27 to TRBJ2-1; a weak D match, TRBD2 (6 bases). The CDR3 totals 13 residues. V was cut by 5 bases and J by 4 bases, with 9 bases left in between. Germline V gene data show CDR1 as MNHEY and CDR2 as SMNVEV (reference sequence). The CDR3 reads CASSRETYNEQFF. The DNA for the CDR3 is TGTGCCAGCAGTCGGGAGACTTACAATGAGCAGTTCTTC.

J is TRBJ2-5 and V is TRBV27, with 7 bases identical to TRBD2. The CDR3 is made up of 16 amino acids. V lost 7 bases to trimming and J lost 4 bases; unmatched junction nucleotides: 15. From germline, CDR1 is MNHEY and CDR2 SMNVEV (reference sequence). The CDR3 DNA reads TGTGCCAGCAACCCGGACCGATATAGCGGGCCAGAGACCCAGTACTTC. Protein: CASNPDRYSGPETQYF.

The chain has TRBV28 and TRBJ1-1; D remains ambiguous. Per germline, CDR1 MDHEN and CDR2 SYDVKM. V was trimmed by 2 bases and J by 0 bases, leaving 22 bases between them. CDR3 size: 19 residues. Written as DNA, the CDR3 is TGTGCCAGCAGTTTAACGCGTTATGGGCAGGCCTTAATGAACACTGAAGCTTTCTTT. It specifies CASSLTRYGQALMNTEAFF. Combining the CDR3 with reference TRBV28 and TRBJ1-1 gives the whole variable domain DVKVTQSSRYLVKRTGEKVFLECVQDMDHENMFWYRQDPGLGLRLIYFSYDVKMKEKGDIPEGYSVSREKKERFSLILESASTNQTSMYLCASSLTRYGQALMNTEAFFGQGTRLTVV.

The chain uses TRBV5-4 and TRBJ1-5; the D gene is possibly TRBD1 (6 bases). The V gene's germline CDR1 is SGHNT and CDR2 YYREEE (reference sequence). Trimming took off 4 bases at V and 2 bases at J, with 7 bases between the two ends. The CDR3 extends over 13 amino acids. The CDR3 DNA reads as TGTGCCAGCAGCCCAGGGGGCAATCAGCCCCAGCATTTT. This sequence encodes CASSPGGNQPQHF.

The DNA of the CDR3 is TGTGCCAGCAAGCCCGGGACAGGGGTGGGCGAGCAGTACTTC. This codes for CASKPGTGVGEQYF. The chain uses TRBV2 and TRBJ2-7; 10 nucleotides agree with TRBD1. Per germline, CDR1 SNHLY and CDR2 FYNNEI. V was clipped by 7 bases and J by 6 bases; unmatched bases: 9. The CDR3 has 14 amino acids.

The gene calls are TRBV5-4 and TRBJ1-1; D is unclear. CDR3 length equals 15 residues. Per the germline V gene, CDR1 is SGHNT and CDR2 is YYREEE (reference sequence). V lost 2 bases, J lost 4 bases, and 15 bases lay in between. CDR3 DNA: TGTGCCAGCAGCTTCGAGGGAGATCGGGGCACTGAAGCTTTCTTT. It codes for CASSFEGDRGTEAFF. Combining the CDR3 with reference TRBV5-4 and TRBJ1-1 gives the whole variable domain ETGVTQSPTHLIKTRGQQVTLRCSSQSGHNTVSWYQQALGQGPQFIFQYYREEENGRGNFPPRFSGLQFPNYSSELNVNALELDDSALYLCASSFEGDRGTEAFFGQGTRLTVV.

The genes are TRBV29-1 and TRBJ2-1, with 9 positions matching TRBD2. Unmatched junction bases numbered 17, after V lost 1 base and J lost 7 bases. The CDR3 runs to 18 residues. Germline CDR1 is SQVTM and CDR2 is ANQGSEA. CDR3 in amino acids: CSVEVGVLAGGPRNEQFF. The CDR3 region has the DNA TGCAGCGTTGAAGTAGGGGTGCTGGCGGGAGGGCCGCGGAATGAGCAGTTCTTC.